These 8 T cell receptor beta chains came from one sample sequenced in a study of OX40 agonist ivuxolimab in advanced cancers. The assay was immunoSEQ multiplex PCR, and TCRdb's table has in-frame clones only and misses some. The sample shows tens of thousands of clones, about 86% of them seen only once. Here the sequenced sample was CD4+ or CD8+ T cells sorted from blood, taken in a trial of the OX40 agonist ivuxolimab. Receptors were obtained from an adult with an advanced solid tumor such as melanoma, head and neck, liver or kidney cancer.

J is TRBJ2-4 and V is TRBV7-8; tentatively, D is TRBD1 or TRBD2 (5 bases each). CDR1 and CDR2 from the germline V gene are SGHVS and FQNEAQ. Trimming cost V 5 bases and J 2 bases, with 13 bases left between them. The CDR3 sequence is 15 residues long. The CDR3 sequence: CASSPRGPTKNIQYF. As DNA, the CDR3 is TGTGCCAGCAGCCCCCGGGGACCTACCAAAAACATTCAGTACTTC.

The chain couples TRBV2 to TRBJ1-1; no clear D. Germline V lookup: CDR1 SNHLY, CDR2 FYNNEI. The CDR3 spans 15 residues. V was shortened by 5 bases and J by 3 bases, with 16 bases between the two germline ends. Written as DNA, the CDR3 is TGTGCCAGCAGTAGAGACGCAGGCCGGGACACTGAAGCTTTCTTT. Its translation is CASSRDAGRDTEAFF.

The V call is TRBV7-2, the J call TRBJ2-2; D gene ambiguous. The germline gives CDR1 SGHTA, CDR2 FQGNSA. The CDR3 contains 15 residues. Trimming pared 8 bases from V and 6 bases from J, leaving 19 bases between. The CDR3 DNA reads TGTGCCAGCGCCCATAGGGCAGGTCAACCCGGGGAGCTGTTTTTT. It codes for CASAHRAGQPGELFF.

This rearrangement joins TRBV6-1 to TRBJ2-5, with D tentatively TRBD1 (6 bases). The DNA end lines up better with TRBJ2-7; the J call may be wrong. Germline lookup yields CDR1 MNHNS and CDR2 SASEGT. CDR3 length: 15 residues. In nucleotides, the CDR3 is TGTGCCAGCAGTGAAGCGGGGGCCCTTTGGTACGAGCAGTACTTC. It codes for CASSEAGALWYEQYF.

This rearrangement joins TRBV9 to TRBJ2-1; no clear D gene. Trimming took off 0 bases at V and 3 bases at J, with 10 bases between the two ends. Germline CDR1 and CDR2: SGDLS and YYNGEE. This CDR3 is 15 amino acids long. The CDR3 coding sequence is TGTGCCAGCAGCGTAGTAAGTGGGAACTACAATGAGCAGTTCTTC. It specifies CASSVVSGNYNEQFF.

The rearrangement joins TRBV5-6 to TRBJ1-2; D perhaps matches TRBD1 (6 bases). The germline V gene has CDR1 SGHDT and CDR2 YYEEEE. Trimming pared 4 bases from V and 8 bases from J, leaving 12 bases between. The CDR3 has 12 residues. The CDR3 DNA reads TGTGCCAGCAGCGTGACAGGTTTAGGCTACACCTTC. Its translation: CASSVTGLGYTF.

The chain has TRBV7-2 and TRBJ2-6; the D is unclear. V dropped 6 bases and J dropped 0 bases, with 9 bases sitting between them. Per the germline V gene, CDR1 is SGHTA and CDR2 is FQGNSA. The CDR3 spans 15 residues. The CDR3 reads CASRLAPSGANVLTF. DNA of the CDR3: TGTGCCAGCAGATTGGCCCCCTCTGGGGCCAACGTCCTGACTTTC.

The chain combines TRBV11-2 with TRBJ1-2, with D unclear. This CDR3 is built from 12 residues. Between the trimmed V and J ends, which lost 2 bases and 4 bases, there was a span of 5 bases. Germline CDR1 and CDR2: SGHAT and FQNNGV. This CDR3 reads CASSLSGYGYTF. CDR3 nucleotide sequence: TGTGCCAGCAGCTTATCTGGCTATGGCTACACCTTC.